This is a list of T cell receptor beta chains from one sample in a study of beta chain features in type 1 diabetes. Here immunoSEQ multiplex PCR was the method, and the copy in TCRdb shows in-frame clones only, minus some. There are more than 150,000 clones in the sample; 7.5% to 9.5% occur only once, and 2.3% lies in the top ten. Material: central memory CD4+ T cells from blood. These TCRs come from a woman aged 18-29 years in good health. CDR3s include the opening cysteine and the closing phenylalanine or tryptophan. Each record gives: CDR3 length, D gene, J gene, clone size, V gene, CDR3 protein, CDR3 DNA. The D gene is left open where the match is weak. Only part of the rows carry a size: once, few, many, or a class if the clone is expanded.

cdr3_length: 16
d_call: TRBD2
j_call: TRBJ2-1
clone_size: .
v_call: TRBV11-3
cdr3_aa: CASSLAGGLTYNEQFF
cdr3_nt: TGTGCCAGCAGCCTAGCGGGTGGGTTAACCTACAATGAGCAGTTCTTC

cdr3_length: 16
d_call: TRBD2
j_call: TRBJ2-1
clone_size: .
v_call: TRBV19
cdr3_aa: CASSINSGGSYNEQFF
cdr3_nt: TGTGCCAGTAGTATAAACAGCGGGGGATCCTACAATGAGCAGTTCTTC

cdr3_length: 14
d_call: TRBD2
j_call: TRBJ2-1
clone_size: few
v_call: TRBV7-3
cdr3_aa: CASSSNSGGNEQFF
cdr3_nt: TGTGCCAGCAGCTCAAATAGCGGGGGAAATGAGCAGTTCTTC

cdr3_length: 15
d_call: TRBD2
j_call: TRBJ2-3
clone_size: few
v_call: TRBV5-4
cdr3_aa: CASSSPGGALDTQYF
cdr3_nt: TGTGCCAGCAGCTCCCCGGGGGGGGCTTTGGATACGCAGTATTTT

cdr3_length: 13
d_call: .
j_call: TRBJ2-7
clone_size: few
v_call: TRBV2
cdr3_aa: CASEGSGSYEQYF
cdr3_nt: TGTGCCAGCGAAGGGAGTGGTTCCTACGAGCAGTACTTC

cdr3_length: 12
d_call: .
j_call: TRBJ1-5
clone_size: .
v_call: TRBV27
cdr3_aa: CASSGTGQPQHF
cdr3_nt: TGTGCCAGCAGTGGCACAGGGCAGCCCCAGCATTTT

cdr3_length: 16
d_call: .
j_call: TRBJ1-2
clone_size: .
v_call: TRBV7-2
cdr3_aa: CASSLAAAGFSSGYTF
cdr3_nt: TGTGCCAGCAGCTTAGCCGCAGCGGGGTTCTCATCCGGCTACACCTTC

cdr3_length: 13
d_call: TRBD2
j_call: TRBJ2-1
clone_size: few
v_call: TRBV7-3
cdr3_aa: CASSLGLVNEQFF
cdr3_nt: TGTGCCAGCAGCCTTGGACTAGTTAATGAGCAGTTCTTC

cdr3_length: 10
d_call: .
j_call: TRBJ2-3
clone_size: .
v_call: TRBV20-1
cdr3_aa: CSRGLTTQYF
cdr3_nt: TGCAGCCGAGGGCTCACTACGCAGTATTTT

cdr3_length: 14
d_call: TRBD2
j_call: TRBJ2-3
clone_size: .
v_call: TRBV18
cdr3_aa: CASSPTSGGDTQYF
cdr3_nt: TGTGCCAGCTCACCGACTAGCGGAGGAGATACGCAGTATTTT

cdr3_length: 14
d_call: .
j_call: TRBJ1-3
clone_size: few
v_call: TRBV23-1
cdr3_aa: CASSQKTGGNTIYF
cdr3_nt: TGCGCCAGCAGTCAAAAGACAGGCGGAAACACCATATATTTT

cdr3_length: 14
d_call: .
j_call: TRBJ2-5
clone_size: .
v_call: TRBV9
cdr3_aa: CASSVGGTQETQYF
cdr3_nt: TGTGCCAGCAGCGTAGGTGGGACTCAAGAGACCCAGTACTTC

cdr3_length: 15
d_call: TRBD1
j_call: TRBJ1-4
clone_size: .
v_call: TRBV5-1
cdr3_aa: CASSLAQGGDEKLFF
cdr3_nt: TGCGCCAGCAGCTTGGCACAGGGGGGAGATGAAAAACTGTTTTTT

cdr3_length: 14
d_call: .
j_call: TRBJ2-2
clone_size: .
v_call: TRBV7-9
cdr3_aa: CASSFVSNTGELFF
cdr3_nt: TGTGCCAGCAGCTTTGTTAGTAACACCGGGGAGCTGTTTTTT

cdr3_length: 14
d_call: TRBD1
j_call: TRBJ1-2
clone_size: few
v_call: TRBV7-2
cdr3_aa: CASSLSGGDYGYTF
cdr3_nt: TGTGCCAGCAGCTTATCAGGGGGAGACTATGGCTACACCTTC

cdr3_length: 14
d_call: .
j_call: TRBJ2-1
clone_size: few
v_call: TRBV4-1
cdr3_aa: CASSQDRQSNEQFF
cdr3_nt: TGCGCCAGCAGCCAAGATCGACAGTCCAATGAGCAGTTCTTC

cdr3_length: 16
d_call: TRBD2
j_call: TRBJ2-3
clone_size: few
v_call: TRBV30
cdr3_aa: CAWSLLSGRTADTQYF
cdr3_nt: TGTGCCTGGAGTCTGTTGAGCGGGAGAACGGCAGATACGCAGTATTTT

cdr3_length: 16
d_call: TRBD2
j_call: TRBJ2-2
clone_size: few
v_call: TRBV5-1
cdr3_aa: CASRTGLAGNTGELFF
cdr3_nt: TGCGCCAGCAGGACTGGACTAGCCGGTAACACCGGGGAGCTGTTTTTT

cdr3_length: 12
d_call: .
j_call: TRBJ1-1
clone_size: .
v_call: TRBV2
cdr3_aa: CASNRDYTEAFF
cdr3_nt: TGTGCCAGTAACAGGGATTACACTGAAGCTTTCTTT

cdr3_length: 17
d_call: TRBD1
j_call: TRBJ2-7
clone_size: few
v_call: TRBV19
cdr3_aa: CASSMGGTGGAPYEQYF
cdr3_nt: TGTGCCAGTAGTATGGGCGGCACAGGGGGCGCCCCCTACGAGCAGTACTTC

cdr3_length: 15
d_call: .
j_call: TRBJ1-2
clone_size: .
v_call: TRBV7-2
cdr3_aa: CASSPGGWANYGYTF
cdr3_nt: TGTGCCAGCAGCCCCGGGGGTTGGGCGAACTATGGCTACACCTTC

cdr3_length: 13
d_call: .
j_call: TRBJ1-2
clone_size: .
v_call: TRBV6-5
cdr3_aa: CASSRDGNYGYTF
cdr3_nt: TGTGCCAGCAGCCGAGACGGGAACTATGGCTACACCTTC

cdr3_length: 13
d_call: .
j_call: TRBJ1-2
clone_size: .
v_call: TRBV5-8
cdr3_aa: CASSLEGPGGYTF
cdr3_nt: TGTGCCAGCAGCTTGGAGGGGCCTGGGGGCTACACCTTC

cdr3_length: 17
d_call: .
j_call: TRBJ2-3
clone_size: .
v_call: TRBV5-4
cdr3_aa: CASSLMTGGPSTDTQYF
cdr3_nt: TGTGCCAGCAGCTTGATGACGGGGGGCCCTAGCACAGATACGCAGTATTTT

cdr3_length: 15
d_call: TRBD1
j_call: TRBJ1-2
clone_size: .
v_call: TRBV6-1
cdr3_aa: CASSGVGQGAHGYTF
cdr3_nt: TGTGCCAGCAGTGGTGTGGGACAGGGGGCGCACGGCTACACCTTC

cdr3_length: 16
d_call: TRBD1
j_call: TRBJ1-2
clone_size: few
v_call: TRBV4-1
cdr3_aa: CASRRTGGMANYGYTF
cdr3_nt: TGCGCCAGCCGGAGAACAGGGGGTATGGCTAACTATGGCTACACCTTC

cdr3_length: 17
d_call: .
j_call: TRBJ2-2
clone_size: few
v_call: TRBV30
cdr3_aa: CAWAGAAQGSNTGELFF
cdr3_nt: TGTGCCTGGGCAGGGGCGGCTCAGGGCTCGAACACCGGGGAGCTGTTTTTT

cdr3_length: 15
d_call: .
j_call: TRBJ1-2
clone_size: few
v_call: TRBV7-2
cdr3_aa: CASSLDGRGFGGYTF
cdr3_nt: TGTGCCAGCAGCTTAGATGGCAGGGGATTCGGTGGCTACACCTTC

cdr3_length: 14
d_call: .
j_call: TRBJ2-2
clone_size: few
v_call: TRBV25-1
cdr3_aa: CASSGTVRGGELFF
cdr3_nt: TGTGCCAGCAGTGGGACAGTCAGGGGAGGGGAGCTGTTTTTT

cdr3_length: 12
d_call: .
j_call: TRBJ1-2
clone_size: few
v_call: TRBV9
cdr3_aa: CASSSRGEGYTF
cdr3_nt: TGTGCCAGCAGCTCTCGTGGGGAGGGCTACACCTTC

cdr3_length: 13
d_call: .
j_call: TRBJ2-3
clone_size: few
v_call: TRBV7-2
cdr3_aa: CASSLGGPDTQYF
cdr3_nt: TGTGCCAGCAGCTTAGGAGGGCCAGATACGCAGTATTTT

cdr3_length: 13
d_call: .
j_call: TRBJ1-1
clone_size: few
v_call: TRBV29-1
cdr3_aa: CSVSGQPNTEAFF
cdr3_nt: TGCAGCGTCTCGGGACAACCGAACACTGAAGCTTTCTTT

cdr3_length: 16
d_call: TRBD1
j_call: TRBJ2-2
clone_size: .
v_call: TRBV18
cdr3_aa: CASSPPGTVNTGELFF
cdr3_nt: TGTGCCAGCTCACCGCCCGGGACAGTCAACACCGGGGAGCTGTTTTTT

cdr3_length: 13
d_call: .
j_call: TRBJ2-5
clone_size: few
v_call: TRBV7-8
cdr3_aa: CASRFGAVETQYF
cdr3_nt: TGTGCCAGCAGATTTGGAGCAGTGGAGACCCAGTACTTC

cdr3_length: 16
d_call: .
j_call: TRBJ1-6
clone_size: few
v_call: TRBV28
cdr3_aa: CASSLGGLAINSPLHF
cdr3_nt: TGTGCCAGCAGTTTGGGGGGGTTGGCTATCAATTCACCCCTCCACTTT

cdr3_length: 12
d_call: .
j_call: TRBJ2-2
clone_size: few
v_call: TRBV6-5
cdr3_aa: CASRLRGGELFF
cdr3_nt: TGTGCCAGCCGTTTGCGCGGCGGGGAGCTGTTTTTT

cdr3_length: 14
d_call: .
j_call: TRBJ2-1
clone_size: few
v_call: TRBV30
cdr3_aa: CAWTPGLSYNEQFF
cdr3_nt: TGTGCCTGGACTCCAGGACTCTCCTACAATGAGCAGTTCTTC

cdr3_length: 11
d_call: .
j_call: TRBJ1-1
clone_size: .
v_call: TRBV29-1
cdr3_aa: CSVSENTEAFF
cdr3_nt: TGCAGCGTTTCAGAGAACACTGAAGCTTTCTTT

cdr3_length: 13
d_call: TRBD1
j_call: TRBJ2-7
clone_size: .
v_call: TRBV5-1
cdr3_aa: CASSLAGTDEQYF
cdr3_nt: TGCGCCAGCAGCTTGGCCGGGACAGACGAGCAGTACTTC

cdr3_length: 15
d_call: TRBD1
j_call: TRBJ1-2
clone_size: .
v_call: TRBV5-6
cdr3_aa: CASSLAGTGLYGYTF
cdr3_nt: TGTGCCAGCAGCTTGGCCGGGACAGGGTTGTATGGCTACACCTTC

cdr3_length: 13
d_call: TRBD1
j_call: TRBJ1-3
clone_size: many
v_call: TRBV5-1
cdr3_aa: CASSKGQMDTIYF
cdr3_nt: TGCGCCAGCAGCAAGGGACAGATGGACACCATATATTTT

cdr3_length: 12
d_call: .
j_call: TRBJ1-2
clone_size: few
v_call: TRBV7-9
cdr3_aa: CASSSTLYGYTF
cdr3_nt: TGTGCCAGCAGCTCGACACTCTATGGCTACACCTTC

cdr3_length: 15
d_call: TRBD1
j_call: TRBJ2-2
clone_size: .
v_call: TRBV25-1
cdr3_aa: CASSPGQGKTGELFF
cdr3_nt: TGTGCCAGCAGCCCTGGACAGGGGAAGACCGGGGAGCTGTTTTTT

cdr3_length: 13
d_call: TRBD1
j_call: TRBJ1-4
clone_size: .
v_call: TRBV28
cdr3_aa: CASSSGQDEKLFF
cdr3_nt: TGTGCCAGCAGCTCGGGACAGGATGAAAAACTGTTTTTT

cdr3_length: 14
d_call: TRBD2
j_call: TRBJ2-3
clone_size: .
v_call: TRBV7-6
cdr3_aa: CASSDPRGGDTQYF
cdr3_nt: TGTGCCAGCAGCGACCCCCGGGGGGGAGATACGCAGTATTTT

cdr3_length: 13
d_call: TRBD2
j_call: TRBJ2-7
clone_size: few
v_call: TRBV10-3
cdr3_aa: CAIRGTNDYEQYF
cdr3_nt: TGTGCCATCAGGGGGACTAACGACTACGAGCAGTACTTC

cdr3_length: 12
d_call: .
j_call: TRBJ1-2
clone_size: .
v_call: TRBV19
cdr3_aa: CATYDTGLGYTF
cdr3_nt: TGTGCCACCTACGATACAGGGTTGGGCTACACCTTC

cdr3_length: 15
d_call: TRBD1
j_call: TRBJ1-4
clone_size: .
v_call: TRBV6-6
cdr3_aa: CASTDTGGAGEKLFF
cdr3_nt: TGTGCCAGCACCGACACAGGGGGCGCGGGGGAAAAACTGTTTTTT

cdr3_length: 15
d_call: TRBD2
j_call: TRBJ2-1
clone_size: few
v_call: TRBV6-7
cdr3_aa: CASSFKREKGNEQFF
cdr3_nt: TGTGCCAGCAGTTTTAAGCGGGAGAAAGGCAATGAGCAGTTCTTC

cdr3_length: 15
d_call: .
j_call: TRBJ1-1
clone_size: few
v_call: TRBV25-1
cdr3_aa: CASSDPRAGDTEAFF
cdr3_nt: TGTGCCAGCAGTGACCCCAGGGCTGGTGACACTGAAGCTTTCTTT

cdr3_length: 16
d_call: .
j_call: TRBJ2-2
clone_size: .
v_call: TRBV7-8
cdr3_aa: CASSLRERRGTGELFF
cdr3_nt: TGTGCCAGCAGTCTCAGGGAGAGGAGGGGAACCGGGGAGCTGTTTTTT

cdr3_length: 16
d_call: .
j_call: TRBJ2-7
clone_size: .
v_call: TRBV21-1
cdr3_aa: CASSRPRWDRDYEQYF
cdr3_nt: TGTGCCAGCAGCAGGCCCCGGTGGGACAGGGACTACGAGCAGTACTTC

cdr3_length: 13
d_call: .
j_call: TRBJ2-3
clone_size: .
v_call: TRBV27
cdr3_aa: CASSREGTDTQYF
cdr3_nt: TGTGCCAGCAGTCGTGAGGGCACAGATACGCAGTATTTT